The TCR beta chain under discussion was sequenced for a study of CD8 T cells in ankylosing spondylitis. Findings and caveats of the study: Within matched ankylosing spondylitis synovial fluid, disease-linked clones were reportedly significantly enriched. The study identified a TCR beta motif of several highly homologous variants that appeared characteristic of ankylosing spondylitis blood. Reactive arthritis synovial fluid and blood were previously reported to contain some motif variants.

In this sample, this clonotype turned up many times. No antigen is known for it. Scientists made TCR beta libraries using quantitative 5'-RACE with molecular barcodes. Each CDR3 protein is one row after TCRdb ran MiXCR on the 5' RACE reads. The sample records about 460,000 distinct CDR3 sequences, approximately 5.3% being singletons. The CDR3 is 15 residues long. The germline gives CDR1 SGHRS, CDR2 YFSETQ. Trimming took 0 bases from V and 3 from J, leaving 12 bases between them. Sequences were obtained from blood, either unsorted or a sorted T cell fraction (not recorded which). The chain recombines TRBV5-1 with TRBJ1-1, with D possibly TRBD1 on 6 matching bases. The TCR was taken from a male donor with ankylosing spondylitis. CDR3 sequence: CASSLGEGVDTEAFF. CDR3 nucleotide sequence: TGCGCCAGCAGCTTGGGGGAGGGGGTAGACACTGAAGCTTTCTTT.